The TCR beta chain under discussion was sequenced for a study of shared clonotypes between healthy human individuals (dated by TCRdb to about 2020). About the full investigation: The cohort included a few men and a couple of women between 18 and 49 years of age. To estimate repertoire size and how much clonotypes are shared between individuals, the study performed deep sequencing of blood TCR repertoires from roughly five healthy adults. To increase sequencing depth and limit assay-specific biases, TCR repertoire library preparation and sequencing were carried out by different laboratories using diverse techniques. Per donor, leukapheresis produced somewhere between about 0.85 and 10 billion PBMCs. For each donor, three plates each were used for CD4 naive and CD4 memory, two plates were used for CD8 naive, and one plate was used for CD8 memory. Points the paper makes about the study in general: Rarefaction of sorted-subset datasets indicated incomplete sequencing despite the large sequencing depth. Sharing across several donors was observed for around 4.8% of naive CD4, over 3% of naive CD8, 2% to 2.5% of memory CD4, and roughly 0.43% of memory CD8 clonotypes. Naive subsets generally had larger estimated clonotype richness than memory subsets did. Higher generation probabilities were observed for clonotypes shared by all four sorted-subset donors than for non-shared clonotypes. Because the study included only a small number of donors, the genetic and exposure-history diversity represented was limited. Pairwise subsampling indicated that sequencing depth was expected to affect the degree of clonotype sharing among donors. Sampling was limited to blood, and TCR repertoires in tissue likely differ from TCR repertoires in blood.

Based on the germline V gene (reference sequence), the CDR1 and CDR2 sequences are LNHNV and YYDKDF. Clipping removes 2 bases from V and 2 bases from J, with 5 as the unmatched junction base count. Inclusive of the bounding cysteine and phenylalanine, the CDR3 is 15 residues long. Only the CDR3 part of the read is kept: 45 bases, read in frame from the first base. TCR CDR3 regions were amplified from genomic DNA by multiplex PCR using the deep immunoSEQ assay. For each cell subset, the extracted genomic DNA was distributed evenly across all wells of several immunoSEQ 96-well plates, and each plate served as one replicate. For sorted subsets, 150 to 250 ng of genomic DNA, equivalent to some 30,000 T cell genomes, went into each replicate PCR. Purified libraries were measured with a Qubit 3.0 fluorometer, size-checked on a Bioanalyzer 2100, and measured again with the KAPA Library Quantification kit. Every immunoSEQ 96-well plate was sequenced on a dedicated single-read 150-cycle Illumina NextSeq 550 flow cell. As for the original processing: Because the immunoSEQ output held only junctional sequences and lacked quality scores, the filtering could not match the filtering applied to full-length reads. Sequences were annotated with PyIR, a Python wrapper for IgBLAST v1.9, using IMGT germline references to assign V/J genes and CDR3. Reads with weak V/J assignments (E-value above 1e-6), missing CDR3, stop codons, out-of-frame junctions, or ambiguous translated residues were removed. V3J clonotypes were defined as sequences sharing an identical inferred V gene, J gene, and CDR3 amino acid sequence. To compute the percentage overlap between repertoires, the number of shared unique clonotypes was divided by the size of the smaller repertoire. Repertoire richness was assessed with RTK rarefaction, the Chao1 estimator, and Recon v2.1 estimates of unobserved clonotypes. OLGA was used to compute generation probabilities for all TCRbeta clonotypes that the gDNA method yielded from a handful of donors. The table comes from immuneACCESS by way of TCRdb, which keeps in-frame sequences with V and J called. Part of the clones is missing from these tables; in studies checked, under half for an unresolved V gene and the rest for unknown reasons. That table is the source of V, J and clone size, and D and trimming were worked out from the DNA. In this sample the table shows roughly 850,000 clones, approximately 96% of which occur a single time. Clones ranked in the top ten supply about 0.25% of the sample.

CD8 naive samples consisted of CD45RO-negative cells that were positively selected for CCR7, yielding a CD45RA+CCR7+ population without TemRA cells. The donors were healthy, HIV-negative adults with no recently reported acute infections or vaccinations. All donors were Caucasian adults living in Nashville, Tennessee, USA. Blood was collected by leukapheresis, and PBMCs were isolated by Ficoll-Histopaque density gradient centrifugation and then cryopreserved in liquid nitrogen vapor phase. Analytical flow cytometry was used to check the purity and quantity of every magnetically sorted T cell population. Genomic DNA was isolated from every sorted fraction and measured by UV absorbance on a Nanodrop 2000c. Regarding this clone: Its antigen is unknown. Per-base quality was not reported, and no clone a single base away is much larger than it.

The rearrangement combines TRBV15 with TRBJ2-5; 7 bases in between match TRBD1. The clonotype was recovered from a man aged 25-45 years in good health. Input material: naive CD8+ T cells sorted from blood. What this sample's cell subset or site label stands for: CD45RA+CCR7+. The CDR3 loop reads CATSRRTGEQETQYF. The DNA is as follows: TGTGCCACCAGCAGAAGGACAGGAGAGCAAGAGACCCAGTACTTC.